This is a list of T cell receptor beta chains from one sample in a study of OX40 agonist ivuxolimab in advanced cancers. This table comes from immunoSEQ multiplex PCR, and its TCRdb copy is limited to in-frame clones, with some not included. The sample lists around 22,000 clones, roughly 84% occurring once. The sample was CD4+ or CD8+ T cells sorted from blood, taken in a trial of the OX40 agonist ivuxolimab. The receptors originated from an adult with an advanced solid tumor such as melanoma, head and neck, liver or kidney cancer. Each CDR3 is given with its conserved first and last residue. A D gene is named only where the DNA matches it firmly. Expanded clones get a size class; other rows say once, few or many, or leave the size out.

D gene	clone size	CDR3 length	V gene	J gene	CDR3 DNA	CDR3 protein
-	-	14	TRBV13	TRBJ2-3	TGTGCCAGCAGCTCTCGGACTAGCACAGATACGCAGTATTTT	CASSSRTSTDTQYF
TRBD1	-	17	TRBV9	TRBJ2-2	TGTGCCAGCAGCATACACAGGGACAGGGGAAACACCGGGGAGCTGTTTTTT	CASSIHRDRGNTGELFF
-	-	14	TRBV28	TRBJ1-2	TGTGCCAGCAGTTTGCAGGGAACTAACTATGGCTACACCTTC	CASSLQGTNYGYTF
-	-	11	TRBV6-6	TRBJ1-1	TGTGCTAGTAGGTGGGGGGCTGAAGCTTTCTTT	CASRWGAEAFF
-	-	14	TRBV13	TRBJ2-1	TGTGCCAGCAGCTACAGATCCGGATTCTCGGAGCAGTTCTTC	CASSYRSGFSEQFF
TRBD1	-	17	TRBV27	TRBJ2-7	TGTGCCAGCAGTTCAACGGGACAGGGAGGGATGCCCTACGAGCAGTACTTC	CASSSTGQGGMPYEQYF
-	-	12	TRBV30	TRBJ2-5	TGTGCCTGGAGTGTATGGGGGGAGACCCAGTACTTC	CAWSVWGETQYF
-	-	11	TRBV30	TRBJ1-1	TGTGCCTGGAGAGGAACCCACTCGGCTTTCTTT	CAWRGTHSAFF
-	-	17	TRBV7-8	TRBJ2-7	TGTGCCAGCAGCTCCGCTCGGGGGGCTAGCGGACCCTACGAGCAGTACTTC	CASSSARGASGPYEQYF
-	-	17	TRBV12-1	TRBJ2-7	TGTGCCAGCAGCTTTTACCTCCGGGACAGGGTTCCTGGCGAGCAGTACTTC	CASSFYLRDRVPGEQYF
TRBD1	-	15	TRBV4-3	TRBJ1-2	TGCGCCAGCAGCCAAGAAAATGCAGGGGGAACTGGCTACACCTTC	CASSQENAGGTGYTF
TRBD1	-	15	TRBV7-9	TRBJ2-5	TGTGCCAGCAGCTTAGCGGGACAGATACAAGAGACCCAGTACTTC	CASSLAGQIQETQYF
-	-	14	TRBV11-3	TRBJ2-4	TGTGCCAGCAGCCTTGGGTTGAGGGGGGACATTCAGTACTTC	CASSLGLRGDIQYF
TRBD2	-	16	TRBV4-1	TRBJ2-1	TGCGCCAGCAGCCAAGACGGACTGGCGGGGGTGCATGAGCAGTTCTTC	CASSQDGLAGVHEQFF
-	-	15	TRBV6-6	TRBJ2-1	TGTGCCAGCAGTTATCTAGCGAGTAACTTAAAGGAGCAGTTCTTC	CASSYLASNLKEQFF
TRBD2	-	15	TRBV10-3	TRBJ2-1	TGTGCCATCAGTGTTAGCGGGAGGGAGGACAATGAGCAGTTCTTC	CAISVSGREDNEQFF
-	-	12	TRBV7-9	TRBJ1-1	TGTGCCAGCAGCTTCGACGGGTCCGAAGCTTTCTTT	CASSFDGSEAFF
-	-	12	TRBV10-3	TRBJ2-7	TGTGCCATCAGTGACGGCTCCTACGAGCAGTACTTC	CAISDGSYEQYF
TRBD1	-	14	TRBV11-3	TRBJ2-1	TGTGCCAGCAGCTTATACAGGGGTGACAATGAGCAGTTCTTC	CASSLYRGDNEQFF
-	-	19	TRBV21-1	TRBJ2-1	TGTGCCAGCAGCAGAGGACTAGCATGTAGGGAGAGCTCCTACAATGAGCAGTTCTTC	CASSRGLACRESSYNEQFF
TRBD2	-	17	TRBV28	TRBJ2-3	TGTGCCAGCAGTTTTGGGGTGGCGGGAGGAGGTGGATATACGCAGTATTTT	CASSFGVAGGGGYTQYF
TRBD2	-	15	TRBV10-1	TRBJ2-7	TGCGCCAGCAGTGGGTTCTTAGCGGGCCCCCACGAGCAGTACTTC	CASSGFLAGPHEQYF
TRBD2	-	17	TRBV10-2	TRBJ2-1	TGCGCCAGCGAGGGGCCTTCAGCGGGAGGTACCTACAATGAGCAGTTCTTC	CASEGPSAGGTYNEQFF
-	-	13	TRBV5-8	TRBJ1-1	TGTGCCAGCAGCTTTACAGTGAACACTGAAGCTTTCTTT	CASSFTVNTEAFF
-	few	11	TRBV20-1	TRBJ2-7	TGCAGTGCTAGAGACTACTACGAGCAGTACTTC	CSARDYYEQYF
-	medium-sized	13	TRBV11-2	TRBJ2-7	TGTGCCAGCGCCACTGGGGGCTCCTACGAGCAGTACTTC	CASATGGSYEQYF
-	once	15	TRBV29-1	TRBJ2-7	TGCAGCGTTGAATCGTCTACACCCAGCTCCTACGAGCAGTACTTC	CSVESSTPSSYEQYF
TRBD2	-	19	TRBV7-2	TRBJ2-2	TGTGCCAGCAGCTTAATCCAGGGGAAAGCGGGAGAGAACACCGGGGAGCTGTTTTTT	CASSLIQGKAGENTGELFF
TRBD2	-	16	TRBV9	TRBJ2-1	TGTGCCAGCAGCGGAGTGCTAGCGGCTACCTACAATGAGCAGTTCTTC	CASSGVLAATYNEQFF
-	-	16	TRBV28	TRBJ1-2	TGTGCCAGCAGCTCTCGATATTCCCCTCTGACTGAGGGCTACACCTTC	CASSSRYSPLTEGYTF
TRBD1	-	17	TRBV7-2	TRBJ1-5	TGTGCCAGCAGCTTGGATCTACAGACAGGGTTTTCCCAGCCCCAGCATTTT	CASSLDLQTGFSQPQHF
-	-	14	TRBV15	TRBJ1-5	TGTGCCACCAGCAGAACCGGAGAGGGACGGGAATTTCATTTT	CATSRTGEGREFHF
-	-	16	TRBV27	TRBJ2-1	TGTGCCAGCAGTCCGGAACTAGCCAGCCTATACAATGAGCAGTTCTTC	CASSPELASLYNEQFF
-	-	15	TRBV5-6	TRBJ1-1	TGTGCCAGCAGCTTGAGGAGGGGCCCGAACACTGAAGCTTTCTTT	CASSLRRGPNTEAFF
-	-	13	TRBV29-1	TRBJ2-1	TGCAGCGTCGCCTCCGCGACTAGCAATGAGCAGTTCTTC	CSVASATSNEQFF
TRBD1	-	15	TRBV12-5	TRBJ1-1	TGTGCTAGTGGACCGGGACAGGGAGGGGGGACTGAAGCTTTCTTT	CASGPGQGGGTEAFF
TRBD1	-	14	TRBV6-1	TRBJ1-1	TGTGCCAGCAGTTTTGGGACAGCGAACACTGAAGCTTTCTTT	CASSFGTANTEAFF
TRBD2	-	14	TRBV6-5	TRBJ2-7	TGTGCCAGCAGTTACAAGGGAGGGGTCTACGAGCAGTACTTC	CASSYKGGVYEQYF
-	-	15	TRBV15	TRBJ1-1	TGTGCCACCAGCAGAGACTCCTCAGGGGCCAGTGAAGCTTTCTTT	CATSRDSSGASEAFF
-	few	13	TRBV12-5	TRBJ1-5	TGTGCTAGTGGAAAGGGGAGCAATCAGCCCCAGCATTTT	CASGKGSNQPQHF
TRBD1	-	16	TRBV10-1	TRBJ2-7	TGCGCCAGCAGTGAGCCTCGGACAGGGTCATTCTACGAGCAGTACTTC	CASSEPRTGSFYEQYF
-	-	14	TRBV5-6	TRBJ1-1	TGTGCCAGCAGCTTTGGGGGGTTGAACACTGAAGCTTTCTTT	CASSFGGLNTEAFF
TRBD2	-	18	TRBV9	TRBJ2-1	TGTGCCAGCAGCCCAACTAGCGGGAGATCATCCTCCTACAATGAGCAGTTCTTC	CASSPTSGRSSSYNEQFF
TRBD2	-	17	TRBV18	TRBJ2-1	TGTGCCAGCTCACCAGGGCTAGCGGGAATCTCCTACAATGAGCAGTTCTTC	CASSPGLAGISYNEQFF
-	-	15	TRBV11-2	TRBJ2-5	TGTGCCAGCAGCTCCCCCGGGAGATACCAAGAGACCCAGTACTTC	CASSSPGRYQETQYF
TRBD2	-	15	TRBV4-1	TRBJ2-1	TGCGCCAGCAGCCCGTGGACTAGCGGGAACTATGAGCAGTTCTTC	CASSPWTSGNYEQFF
-	-	15	TRBV11-2	TRBJ1-5	TGTGCCAGCAGCTTAGGGTATAGTAGCAATCAGCCCCAGCATTTT	CASSLGYSSNQPQHF
-	-	15	TRBV7-8	TRBJ1-3	TGTGCCAGCAGCTTAGTGACGGGGGCCACTGGGGCCATATATTTT	CASSLVTGATGAIYF
-	-	11	TRBV25-1	TRBJ2-7	TGTGCCAGCAGACTAGCCTACGAGCAGTACTTC	CASRLAYEQYF
TRBD1	-	17	TRBV4-1	TRBJ2-5	TGCGCCAGCAGTCCTACTACAGGGGGCTCGTACCAAGAGACCCAGTACTTC	CASSPTTGGSYQETQYF
-	-	15	TRBV5-1	TRBJ2-1	TGCGCCAGCAGCTTGGCCGGCAGGGAGGACAATGAGCAGTTCTTC	CASSLAGREDNEQFF
-	-	14	TRBV4-1	TRBJ2-5	TGCGCCAGCAGCCAAGAGATTTACGGGGAGACCCAGTACTTC	CASSQEIYGETQYF
TRBD2	-	16	TRBV13	TRBJ2-7	TGTGCCAGCAGCCCAAAGGGACTAGCGGGAGGGTTCGAGCAGTACTTC	CASSPKGLAGGFEQYF
-	once	13	TRBV6-6	TRBJ1-5	TGTGCCAGCCAGTGGGGGCCTAATCAGCCCCAGCATTTT	CASQWGPNQPQHF
-	-	13	TRBV2	TRBJ1-2	TGTGCCAGCAGGATGGGCGGGAACTATGGCTACACCTTC	CASRMGGNYGYTF
-	once	15	TRBV9	TRBJ2-3	TGTGCCAGCAGCTCCCGATTTCCGGAGTTAGATACGCAGTATTTT	CASSSRFPELDTQYF
-	-	15	TRBV5-6	TRBJ2-7	TGTGCCAGCAGCTTCACCTTAGACATGACATACGAGCAGTACTTC	CASSFTLDMTYEQYF